This note documents a single TCR beta chain sequence. Its cognate antigen is unknown. Time point denoted: healthy volunteer bleed at 2 weeks. Total RNA was isolated from unfractionated whole blood. This sample was included in a study of human T cells and chemical hapten exposure. Study context: From small differences in pooled library volume came most of the variation in per-sample TCR yields. Study-wide results and caveats: No alteration of TCRs above 1 in 1000 frequency was seen with DPC sensitization.

Individual cDNA molecules (in the library) carried attached unique molecular identifiers. TCRdb redid the calling of the RACE reads with MiXCR, one entry per CDR3 protein. This table holds about 45,000 distinct CDR3 sequences, about 4.5% found once. Trimming removed 3 bases from V and 8 bases from J; junction bases left unmatched: 7. This CDR3 has 15 residues. Sequenced sample: whole blood. The clonotype originates from a human donor in good health. Some clones in this sample may be carry-over from other donors' samples. The chain couples TRBV12-3 or TRBV12-4 to TRBJ1-6; 7 bases align to TRBD1. CDR3 nucleotide sequence: TGTGCCAGCAGTTTCGGCGACAGGGAAGATTCACCCCTCCACTTT. Protein: CASSFGDREDSPLHF.